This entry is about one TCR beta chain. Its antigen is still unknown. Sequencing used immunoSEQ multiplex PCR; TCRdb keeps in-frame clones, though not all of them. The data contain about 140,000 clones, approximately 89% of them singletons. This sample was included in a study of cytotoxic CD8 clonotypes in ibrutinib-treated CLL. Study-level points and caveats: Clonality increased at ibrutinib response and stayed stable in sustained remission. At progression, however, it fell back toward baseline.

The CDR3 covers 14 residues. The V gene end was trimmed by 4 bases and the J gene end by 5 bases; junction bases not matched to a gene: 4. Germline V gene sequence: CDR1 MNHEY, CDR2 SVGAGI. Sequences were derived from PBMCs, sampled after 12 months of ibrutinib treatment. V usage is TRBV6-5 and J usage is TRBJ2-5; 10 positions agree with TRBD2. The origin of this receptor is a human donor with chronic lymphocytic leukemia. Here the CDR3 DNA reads TGTGCCAGCAGTTCCCTAGCGGGAGCGGAGACCCAGTACTTC. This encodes CASSSLAGAETQYF.